Below, 5 T cell receptor beta chains from the same sample are listed, as sequenced in a study of blood T cell repertoires in COVID-19. Some clones are missing from TCRdb's copy, which holds only in-frame ones; the method was immunoSEQ multiplex PCR. The repertoire holds hundreds of thousands of clones, with about 83% as singletons. The sequenced material came from peripheral blood. The receptor source for this set is a woman between 50 and 59 years old who had recovered from COVID-19.

V is TRBV4-1 and J is TRBJ1-2; no clear D. This CDR3 spans 15 amino acids. Germline lookup yields CDR1 MGHRA and CDR2 YSYEKL. Between the trimmed V and J ends, which lost 4 bases and 4 bases, there was a span of 16 bases. CDR3 DNA sequence: TGCGCCAGCAGCCCACAGAGGGAGGGCACCTATGGCTACACCTTC. Amino acid sequence: CASSPQREGTYGYTF.

This clone came up once. V gene TRBV28 combines with J gene TRBJ1-6; D remains ambiguous. Trimming took off 7 bases at V and 7 bases at J, with 14 bases between the two ends. The V gene's germline CDR1 is MDHEN and CDR2 SYDVKM. This CDR3 spans 14 amino acids. The CDR3 here is CASNLPRANSPLHF. The CDR3 region has the DNA TGTGCCAGCAACCTTCCTAGAGCAAATTCACCCCTCCACTTT.

This chain uses TRBV6-2 or TRBV6-3 with TRBJ1-2; 7 bases are a match to TRBD1. After removal of 0 bases from V and 1 base from J, the junction contained 8 bases not matched to a gene. Germline V gene lookup returns CDR1 MNHEY and CDR2 SVGEGT. The CDR3 has 17 residues. Written as DNA, the CDR3 is TGTGCCAGCAGTTACTCGAAACTACAGGGGATTAACTATGGCTACACCTTC. Protein: CASSYSKLQGINYGYTF.

This clone was counted only a few times. The chain links TRBV2 to TRBJ2-7; D may be TRBD1 (5 bases). Germline CDR1 is SNHLY and CDR2 is FYNNEI. V was trimmed by 6 bases and J by 4 bases, leaving 13 bases between them. The CDR3 length is 13 residues. The CDR3 loop reads CASRSDSYYEQYF. CDR3 nucleotide sequence: TGTGCCAGCAGATCCGACAGTTATTACGAGCAGTACTTC.

CDR3 in amino acids: CASSRPGGTSNEKLFF. The CDR3 region has the DNA TGTGCCAGCAGTCGGCCAGGGGGAACTTCTAATGAAAAACTGTTTTTT. J is TRBJ1-4 and V is TRBV7-9; 7 bases align to TRBD1. The CDR3 loop spans 16 amino acids. Germline V lookup: CDR1 SEHNR, CDR2 FQNEAQ (reference sequence). Trimming at V came to 6 bases and at J to 3 bases, leaving 10 bases not matched to a gene. Combining the CDR3 with reference TRBV7-9 and TRBJ1-4 gives the whole variable domain DTGVSQNPRHKITKRGQNVTFRCDPISEHNRLYWYRQTLGQGPEFLTYFQNEAQLEKSRLLSDRFSAERPKGSFSTLEIQRTEQGDSAMYLCASSRPGGTSNEKLFFGSGTQLSVL.